Shown below are 31 T cell receptor beta chains from a single sample sequenced in a study of shared clonotypes between healthy human individuals. In the naive CD8 group, cells lacked CD45RO and were positively selected for CCR7, so terminally differentiated effector memory CD45RA+ cells were left out. Clones were read by immunoSEQ multiplex PCR, and TCRdb kept only the in-frame ones, dropping some. The data hold about 2.2 million clones, with about 93% observed a single time. The sequenced sample was naive CD8+ T cells from PBMCs. The receptor set was obtained from a man younger than 35 in good health. Some clones in this sample may be carry-over from other donors' samples.

J is TRBJ2-7 and V is TRBV7-9; 11 bases are a match to TRBD2. The V gene's germline CDR1 is SEHNR and CDR2 FQNEAQ (reference sequence). There are 15 residues in the CDR3. V was pared by 4 bases and J by 5 bases, with 7 bases of the junction left unmatched. In DNA, the CDR3 is TGTGCCAGCAGCTCGACTAGCGGGGACTTCCACGAGCAGTACTTC. Translating gives CASSSTSGDFHEQYF.

V is TRBV28 and J is TRBJ1-5; no clear D gene. Germline loops: CDR1 MDHEN, CDR2 SYDVKM. This CDR3 has 18 residues. The V and J ends lost 3 bases and 1 base respectively, with 19 bases between them. The CDR3 protein is CASSFAPASVRSNQPQHF. DNA for the CDR3: TGTGCCAGCAGTTTTGCGCCGGCTAGTGTCAGGAGCAATCAGCCCCAGCATTTT. Together with reference TRBV28 and TRBJ1-5, the CDR3 gives the full variable domain: DVKVTQSSRYLVKRTGEKVFLECVQDMDHENMFWYRQDPGLGLRLIYFSYDVKMKEKGDIPEGYSVSREKKERFSLILESASTNQTSMYLCASSFAPASVRSNQPQHFGDGTRLSIL.

The chain uses TRBV7-9 and TRBJ2-7; D may be TRBD2 (6 bases). V was cut by 5 bases and J by 1 base, with 18 bases left in between. This CDR3 contains 16 residues. Germline V gene data show CDR1 as SEHNR and CDR2 as FQNEAQ (reference sequence). The CDR3 DNA follows: TGTGCCAGCAGCCCCCACCCGGGGCTAGCGTCCTACGAGCAGTACTTC. Translation: CASSPHPGLASYEQYF.

The chain has TRBV10-3 and TRBJ1-2, with D hard to call. V was cut by 6 bases and J by 7 bases, with 24 bases left in between. The germline V gene has CDR1 ENHRY and CDR2 SYGVKD. This CDR3 region has 16 residues. The CDR3: CAIRGQVKGTIGGYTF. CDR3 nucleotide sequence: TGTGCCATCAGGGGTCAGGTGAAGGGTACGATTGGTGGCTACACCTTC.

The chain joins TRBV5-1 to TRBJ2-2, with D perhaps TRBD2 (6 bases). Trimming left V 4 bases short and J 0 bases short, with 13 bases between. CDR3 length: 16 amino acids. Germline V gene sequence: CDR1 SGHRS, CDR2 YFSETQ. In DNA form, the CDR3 reads TGCGCCAGCAGCCCGGGACTCTACGCGAACACCGGGGAGCTGTTTTTT. This translates into CASSPGLYANTGELFF.

This clone was counted a single time. This chain connects TRBV4-3 to TRBJ1-1; D gene ambiguous. The CDR3 runs 17 residues. Germline V lookup: CDR1 LGHNA, CDR2 YSLEER. The V gene lost 4 bases and the J gene lost 1 base, with 19 bases spanning the gap. The DNA for the CDR3 is TGCGCCAGCAGCCCCCATTTCGGAGGGTGGACGAACACTGAAGCTTTCTTT. Its translation is CASSPHFGGWTNTEAFF.

The chain couples TRBV18 to TRBJ2-7, with a weak D call TRBD2 (5 bases). Germline lookup yields CDR1 KGHSH and CDR2 LQKENI. The V end lost 6 bases, the J end lost 2 bases, and 20 bases lay between the germline ends. The CDR3 has 16 residues. DNA of the CDR3: TGTGCCAGCTCGGTTCGAAGCGGAGAAATTCCCTACGAGCAGTACTTC. Protein sequence: CASSVRSGEIPYEQYF.

This rearrangement joins TRBV10-3 to TRBJ1-2; 7 nucleotides agree with TRBD1. This CDR3 has 13 amino acids. The V gene's germline CDR1 is ENHRY and CDR2 SYGVKD. Trimming removed 6 bases from V and 4 bases from J; junction bases left unmatched: 5. The DNA for the CDR3 is TGTGCCATCAGAGAAGGGGGCCCCTATGGCTACACCTTC. Translation: CAIREGGPYGYTF.

The chain employs TRBV27 and TRBJ2-7, with D possibly TRBD2 on 7 matching bases. Trimming cost V 4 bases and J 5 bases, with 9 bases left between them. The germline CDR1 and CDR2 sequences are MNHEY and SMNVEV (reference sequence). The CDR3 is 12 amino acids. The CDR3 sequence is CASSWGGHEQYF. The CDR3 DNA reads as TGTGCCAGCAGTTGGGGGGGCCACGAGCAGTACTTC.

The chain links TRBV19 to TRBJ1-4; no reliable D call. Trimming took off 7 bases at V and 0 bases at J, with 9 bases between the two ends. The CDR3 covers 14 residues. Germline loops: CDR1 LNHDA, CDR2 SQIVND (reference sequence). The chain's CDR3 is CASTGSSTNEKLFF. The DNA of the CDR3 is TGTGCCAGTACGGGTAGTTCAACTAATGAAAAACTGTTTTTT. Variable domain in full (rest from reference TRBV19 and TRBJ1-4): DGGITQSPKYLFRKEGQNVTLSCEQNLNHDAMYWYRQDPGQGLRLIYYSQIVNDFQKGDIAEGYSVSREKKESFPLTVTSAQKNPTAFYLCASTGSSTNEKLFFGSGTQLSVL.

The V gene is TRBV27, the J gene TRBJ1-1; D possibly corresponds to TRBD1 (5 bases). CDR1 is MNHEY and CDR2 is SMNVEV in the germline V gene (reference sequence). The CDR3 loop spans 17 amino acids. Between the trimmed V and J ends, which lost 2 bases and 0 bases, there was a span of 16 bases. The DNA for the CDR3 is TGTGCCAGCAGTTTAATTCCCCGAGACAGAATGAACACTGAAGCTTTCTTT. The encoded protein is CASSLIPRDRMNTEAFF.

The chain employs TRBV6-6 and TRBJ1-1; TRBD1 matches 9 bases. The J segment lost 5 bases and the V segment lost 6 bases, leaving 7 bases of the junction unmatched. CDR3 length: 14 residues. Germline V lookup: CDR1 MNHNY, CDR2 SVGAGI (reference sequence). This CDR3 is CASSLTGGRTEAFF. Here the CDR3 DNA reads TGTGCCAGCAGCTTGACAGGGGGTCGGACTGAAGCTTTCTTT.

This clone occurred once. The rearrangement links TRBV5-1 to TRBJ1-2; 7 bases are a match to TRBD1. Germline-derived CDR1 and CDR2 are SGHRS and YFSETQ. The CDR3 has 14 amino acids. Losses at the gene ends were 3 bases for V and 6 bases for J; bases not matched to a gene: 8. CDR3 protein: CASSSLTGLDGYTF. CDR3 DNA: TGCGCCAGCAGCTCGCTGACAGGGTTGGATGGCTACACCTTC.

The rearrangement uses TRBV7-2 and TRBJ2-1; 10 bases match TRBD1. The ends lost 5 bases at V and 10 bases at J; junction bases unmatched: 11. Germline loops: CDR1 SGHTA, CDR2 FQGNSA. The CDR3 is made up of 15 amino acids. The CDR3 DNA is TGTGCCAGCAGCGCCCGGGACAGGGGATTCAGGGAGCAGTTCTTC. Its translation is CASSARDRGFREQFF.

This rearrangement joins TRBV4-1 to TRBJ2-1, with 9 positions matching TRBD1. The CDR3 consists of 16 residues. V gave up 4 bases and J gave up 9 bases; unmatched junction bases: 13. Germline CDR1 reads MGHRA; CDR2 reads YSYEKL. CDR3 in DNA: TGCGCCAGCAGCCTACCACGGGGGACAGGGCTTAGTGAGCAGTTCTTC. Residues: CASSLPRGTGLSEQFF.

DNA for the CDR3: TGTGCCAGCAGCGTAGAGAGACAGGGGGCCTCTGGGGCCAACGTCCTGACTTTC. Protein sequence: CASSVERQGASGANVLTF. This rearrangement joins TRBV9 to TRBJ2-6; 10 bases align to TRBD1. CDR3 length: 18 amino acids. The ends lost 0 bases at V and 0 bases at J; junction bases unmatched: 3. Germline CDR1 reads SGDLS; CDR2 reads YYNGEE.

The chain couples TRBV19 to TRBJ1-1; 10 nucleotides match TRBD1. The germline gives CDR1 LNHDA, CDR2 SQIVND (reference sequence). V lost 5 bases to trimming and J lost 1 base; unmatched junction nucleotides: 4. This CDR3 spans 15 amino acids. CDR3 amino acids: CASSPWDRGNTEAFF. The CDR3 region has the DNA TGTGCCAGTAGTCCTTGGGACAGGGGGAACACTGAAGCTTTCTTT.

V gene TRBV10-3 combines with J gene TRBJ1-2, with 11 bases that match TRBD1. This CDR3 region has 17 residues. After removal of 4 bases from V and 4 bases from J, the junction contained 11 bases not matched to a gene. CDR1 is ENHRY and CDR2 is SYGVKD in the germline V gene. This CDR3 is CAISGGDRTGGSYGYTF. The CDR3 DNA reads TGTGCCATCAGTGGAGGGGACCGGACAGGGGGCAGCTATGGCTACACCTTC.

This clone appeared once. The same CDR3 also results from other DNA sequences found in this sample. The chain combines TRBV27 with TRBJ1-2; 10 nucleotides match TRBD1. Germline CDR1 MNHEY, CDR2 SMNVEV (reference sequence). J lost 2 bases, V lost 8 bases, and 2 bases had no gene match. The length of the CDR3 is 13 residues. DNA of the CDR3: TGTGCCAGCCGGGACAGGGGCAACTATGGCTACACCTTC. Its protein is CASRDRGNYGYTF.

V and J are TRBV28 and TRBJ2-7, with 12 nucleotides matching TRBD2. V lost 1 base to trimming and J lost 6 bases; unmatched junction nucleotides: 4. Germline CDR1 is MDHEN and CDR2 is SYDVKM. This CDR3 region has 15 residues. Here the CDR3 DNA reads TGTGCCAGCAGTTTATTATTACTAGCGGGAGGCGAGCAGTACTTC. It translates to CASSLLLLAGGEQYF.

This clone was seen a single time. The chain links TRBV9 to TRBJ2-7; 11 bases agree with TRBD2. V shed 4 bases and J 7 bases; nucleotides not matched to a gene: 13. CDR3 length: 16 amino acids. Germline V CDR1 and CDR2: SGDLS, YYNGEE. The chain's CDR3 is CASSHHRLAGRTEQYF. CDR3 nucleotide sequence: TGTGCCAGCAGCCACCATAGACTAGCGGGAAGGACGGAGCAGTACTTC.

The rearrangement joins TRBV5-1 to TRBJ2-1; no clear D. Germline loops: CDR1 SGHRS, CDR2 YFSETQ. The CDR3 runs to 15 residues. V lost 4 bases, J lost 0 bases, and 11 bases lay in between. CDR3 sequence: CASSSDPSSYNEQFF. CDR3 DNA sequence: TGCGCCAGCAGCAGCGACCCGAGCTCCTACAATGAGCAGTTCTTC.

CDR3: CASSFSPGYEQYF. DNA of the CDR3: TGTGCCAGTTCCTTCAGTCCGGGGTACGAGCAGTACTTC. The chain links TRBV19 to TRBJ2-7; D may be TRBD2 (5 bases). The CDR3 length is 13 residues. Germline V gives CDR1 LNHDA, CDR2 SQIVND (reference sequence). Deletions cut 8 bases from V and 4 bases from J, with 15 bases between. Using reference TRBV19 and TRBJ2-7 for the parts outside the CDR3, the full variable domain is DGGITQSPKYLFRKEGQNVTLSCEQNLNHDAMYWYRQDPGQGLRLIYYSQIVNDFQKGDIAEGYSVSREKKESFPLTVTSAQKNPTAFYLCASSFSPGYEQYFGPGTRLTVT.

The chain couples TRBV9 to TRBJ2-7, with 8 bases fitting TRBD1. This CDR3 spans 15 amino acids. Germline V gene data show CDR1 as SGDLS and CDR2 as YYNGEE. V shed 4 bases and J 2 bases; nucleotides not matched to a gene: 8. CDR3 loop: CASSPTDRATYEQYF. CDR3 nucleotide sequence: TGTGCCAGCAGCCCCACGGACAGGGCGACCTACGAGCAGTACTTC.

The chain combines TRBV4-1 with TRBJ1-4, with no clear D. Germline V CDR1 and CDR2: MGHRA, YSYEKL. V shed 0 bases and J shed 2 bases, with 10 bases lying between them. The CDR3 has 16 amino acids. The CDR3 region is CASSQDGRYTNEKLFF. DNA of the CDR3: TGCGCCAGCAGCCAAGATGGCAGATACACTAATGAAAAACTGTTTTTT.

The table lists this clone with a few counts. The chain is built from TRBV7-9 and TRBJ2-5, with 8 bases fitting TRBD1. The CDR3 totals 12 residues. CDR1 and CDR2 from the germline V gene are SEHNR and FQNEAQ (reference sequence). Trimming took 6 bases from V and 5 from J; bases not matched to a gene: 2. The CDR3 spells CASRTGGETQYF. The CDR3, as DNA: TGTGCCAGCAGAACAGGGGGGGAGACCCAGTACTTC. The whole variable domain, remainder taken from reference TRBV7-9 and TRBJ2-5, is DTGVSQNPRHKITKRGQNVTFRCDPISEHNRLYWYRQTLGQGPEFLTYFQNEAQLEKSRLLSDRFSAERPKGSFSTLEIQRTEQGDSAMYLCASRTGGETQYFGPGTRLLVL.

Concerning this clone: Within the sample, other DNA sequences also encode this same CDR3. The chain employs TRBV11-2 and TRBJ1-4; D is unclear. The CDR3 length is 11 residues. V lost 1 base, J lost 8 bases, and 2 bases lay in between. CDR1 SGHAT and CDR2 FQNNGV come from the germline V gene. CDR3 DNA: TGTGCCAGCAGCTTAGCGGAAAAACTGTTTTTT. Amino acids: CASSLAEKLFF.

The chain is built from TRBV9 and TRBJ2-1, with 7 bases matching TRBD1. V dropped 4 bases and J dropped 0; count of bases not matched to a gene: 7. Germline V gene data show CDR1 as SGDLS and CDR2 as YYNGEE. The CDR3 consists of 16 residues. CDR3 DNA: TGTGCCAGCAGCCCAAACAGGGGTGGCTCCTACAATGAGCAGTTCTTC. Translating gives CASSPNRGGSYNEQFF.

The chain links TRBV28 to TRBJ2-1; 7 nucleotides line up with TRBD2. This CDR3 is 15 amino acids long. Trimming cost V 6 bases and J 9 bases; bases outside gene matches: 14. The germline CDR1 and CDR2 sequences are MDHEN and SYDVKM. Here the CDR3 DNA reads TGTGCCAGCAGATCCGGGACTAAGGCGTTCGGTGAGCAGTTCTTC. Its translation is CASRSGTKAFGEQFF.

The V gene is TRBV28, the J gene TRBJ1-1; a possible D gene is TRBD1 (5 bases). Germline lookup yields CDR1 MDHEN and CDR2 SYDVKM. The CDR3 spans 13 residues. Trimming left V 7 bases short and J 1 base short, with 10 bases between. This chain's CDR3 is CASNGAPNTEAFF. CDR3 nucleotide sequence: TGTGCCAGCAATGGGGCCCCGAACACTGAAGCTTTCTTT. Full variable domain (missing parts from reference TRBV28 and TRBJ1-1): DVKVTQSSRYLVKRTGEKVFLECVQDMDHENMFWYRQDPGLGLRLIYFSYDVKMKEKGDIPEGYSVSREKKERFSLILESASTNQTSMYLCASNGAPNTEAFFGQGTRLTVV.

The chain has TRBV7-9 and TRBJ2-3; 10 nucleotides match TRBD2. The CDR3 extends over 17 amino acids. CDR1 is SEHNR, CDR2 FQNEAQ, per germline (reference sequence). Trimming removed 5 bases from V and 8 bases from J; junction bases left unmatched: 16. CDR3 nucleotides: TGTGCCAGCAGCGACCCGTCGGCAGCGGGAGGGCCCCGTACGCAGTATTTT. Translated: CASSDPSAAGGPRTQYF.